Sequencing of this T cell receptor beta chain was carried out in a study of cytomegalovirus exposure and HLA in healthy donors. The V and J ends lost 6 bases and 1 base respectively, with 13 bases between them. Germline CDR1 reads MNHEY; CDR2 reads SVGAGI. The CDR3 consists of 15 residues. This clone has only one observation. Its antigen remains unidentified. Whole-study results and caveats: Later analysis placed DRB1 highest and HLA-C lowest in TCR association rates, which differed by HLA locus. TCR beta chains numbering more than 150 were designated cytomegalovirus-associated. Rarity marked most TCR sequences, yet some public TCRs occurred in many donors. Reportedly, HLA-A and HLA-B alleles of most subjects were accurately predicted from TCR beta.

Both 60 Vbeta primers and 13 Jbeta primers went into the PCR. Data came from immunoSEQ multiplex PCR; TCRdb stores just in-frame clones and leaves some out. The data contain some 130,000 clones, roughly 79% of them singletons. V usage is TRBV6-5 and J usage is TRBJ1-5; D not resolved. The source material was PBMCs. The TCR was taken from a man aged 25-40 years in good health and CMV-seronegative. CDR3: CASSPGGASNQPQHF. The CDR3, as DNA: TGTGCCAGCAGCCCCGGTGGAGCCAGCAATCAGCCCCAGCATTTT.